This T cell receptor (beta chain) was recorded in a study of shared clonotypes between healthy human individuals (dated by TCRdb to about 2020). Some background on the complete study: Two women and a few men aged 18 to 49 years were included in the cohort. For each donor, CD4 naive and CD4 memory were each run on three plates, CD8 naive on two plates, and CD8 memory on one plate. To estimate repertoire size and how much clonotypes are shared between individuals, the study performed deep sequencing of blood TCR repertoires from five healthy adults. Libraries were prepared and TCR repertoires were sequenced by different laboratories using diverse techniques, in order to increase sequencing depth and limit assay-specific biases. Each donor's leukapheresis produced roughly between roughly 0.85 and 9.5 billion PBMCs.

Using the deep immunoSEQ assay, multiplex PCR amplified TCR CDR3 regions from genomic DNA. Extracted genomic DNA from each cell subset was spread evenly across all wells of several immunoSEQ 96-well plates, with each plate serving as a replicate. Each replicate PCR for sorted subsets received around 200 ng genomic DNA, equal to roughly 29,000 T cell genomes. Purified libraries were measured with a Qubit 3.0 fluorometer, size-checked on a Bioanalyzer 2100, and measured again with the KAPA Library Quantification kit. A separate single-read 150-cycle Illumina NextSeq 550 flow cell was used to sequence each immunoSEQ 96-well plate. As for how the authors treated the data: Because only junctional sequences without quality scores were contained in the immunoSEQ output, filtering matching that applied to full-length reads could not be performed. Sequences were annotated with PyIR, a Python wrapper for IgBLAST v1.9, using IMGT germline references to assign V/J genes and CDR3. Reads were filtered out if the reads had weak V/J assignments (E-value above 1e-6), no CDR3, stop codons, out-of-frame junctions, or ambiguous translated residues. V3J clonotypes were defined as sequences sharing the same inferred V gene, J gene, and CDR3 amino acid sequence. Percentage overlap between repertoires was calculated by dividing the number of shared unique clonotypes by the size of the smaller repertoire. RTK rarefaction, the Chao1 estimator, and Recon v2.1 estimates of unobserved clonotypes were used to assess repertoire richness. Generation probabilities for all TCRbeta clonotypes obtained by the gDNA method from a handful of donors were computed using OLGA. Drawn from immuneACCESS, this table holds only the in-frame rearrangements with V and J called that TCRdb kept. Clones are partly lost; checked studies trace under half to an unresolved V gene and leave the rest unexplained. V and J calls and clone size are copied from that table; D and trimming were computed from the DNA. This sample is represented by about 700,000 clones; around 90% of them were singletons. About a quarter of the sample rests with the top ten.

Beyond this particular receptor, the publication reports: The genetic and exposure-history diversity represented was limited by the small number of donors. Rarefaction of sorted-subset datasets indicated incomplete sequencing despite the large sequencing depth. Pairwise subsampling indicated that sequencing depth was expected to affect the degree of clonotype sharing among donors. Across four donors, around 5.4% of naive CD4, around 3.3% of naive CD8, under 2.5% of memory CD4, and 0.4% to 0.45% of memory CD8 clonotypes were shared. Naive subsets generally had larger estimated clonotype richness than memory subsets did. Higher generation probabilities were observed for clonotypes shared by all four sorted-subset donors than for non-shared clonotypes. Sampling was limited to blood, and TCR repertoires in tissue likely differ from TCR repertoires in blood.

The CDR3 covers 16 residues, taking in both the cysteine and the phenylalanine. Left in the record is the CDR3 DNA by itself, 48 bases read in frame from the first base. Via the germline V gene, CDR1 is SGHVS and CDR2 FQNEAQ. V lost 5 bases and J lost 5 bases, and the count of bases not matched to a germline gene is 15. With respect to this clone: The clone's antigen remains unknown. No quality values exist for individual bases; no much larger clone is one base distant.

For the CD8 naive samples, CD45RO-negative cells were positively selected for CCR7, yielding a CD45RA+CCR7+ population from which TemRA cells were excluded. Healthy HIV-negative adults with no recently reported acute infections or vaccinations were included as donors. Every donor was a Caucasian adult living in Nashville, Tennessee, USA. Blood was collected by leukapheresis, and PBMCs were isolated by Ficoll-Histopaque density gradient centrifugation and then cryopreserved in liquid nitrogen vapor phase. Purity and quantity of every magnetically sorted T cell population were checked by analytical flow cytometry. Genomic DNA was isolated from each sorted fraction and quantified by UV absorbance on a Nanodrop 2000c.

Rearrangement joined TRBV7-8 to TRBJ2-7, with 7 bases matching TRBD1. The TCR comes from a man aged 25-45 years in good health. Material for sequencing was naive CD8+ T cells sorted from blood. What the cell subset or site label conveys for this sample: CD45RA+CCR7+. The CDR3 reads as follows: CASSAHRGALENEQYF. In nucleotides, the sequence is TGTGCCAGCAGCGCCCACAGGGGCGCCCTCGAGAACGAGCAGTACTTC.